Presented here are 27 T cell receptor beta chains from one specimen sequenced in a study of OX40 agonist ivuxolimab in advanced cancers. The assay was immunoSEQ multiplex PCR, and TCRdb's table has in-frame clones only and misses some. This sample has approximately 64,000 clones, with about 82% found just once. Sequencing used CD4+ or CD8+ T cells sorted from blood, obtained in a trial of the OX40 agonist ivuxolimab. The source of these receptors is an adult with an advanced solid tumor such as melanoma, head and neck, liver or kidney cancer.

Comment on this clone: Mismatch with germline at one junction end may stem from a read error. The chain carries TRBV7-2 and TRBJ2-1; possibly TRBD2 for D (5 bases). The CDR3 loop spans 13 amino acids. CDR1 is SGHTA, CDR2 FQGNSA, per germline. The DNA of the CDR3 is TGTGCCAGCAGCCTAGCCGCCTACAATGAGCAGTTCTTC. Translated: CASSLAAYNEQFF. Looking up the rest from reference TRBV7-2 and TRBJ2-1 gives the full variable domain: GAGVSQSPSNKVTEKGKDVELRCDPISGHTALYWYRQSLGQGLEFLIYFQGNSAPDKSGLPSDRFSAERTGGSVSTLTIQRTQQEDSAVYLCASSLAAYNEQFFGPGTRLTVL.

This clone was counted a few times. Here the CDR3 reads CASSFVRRQSLEGYTF. The CDR3 coding sequence is TGTGCCAGCAGCTTTGTTCGCCGACAGTCCTTAGAGGGCTACACCTTC. This chain uses TRBV11-1 with TRBJ1-2, with D possibly being TRBD1 (5 bases). This CDR3 comprises 16 residues. V lost 3 bases and J lost 8, with 22 bases in between. Germline CDR1 and CDR2: SGHAT and FQDESV (reference sequence).

This chain joins TRBV19 and TRBJ1-5; D may be TRBD1 (6 bases). The germline CDR1 and CDR2 sequences are LNHDA and SQIVND (reference sequence). V was clipped by 7 bases and J by 8 bases, with 15 bases between them. The CDR3 covers 13 residues. Here the CDR3 DNA reads TGTGCCAGTAAAAGTCAGGGGTGGGAGCCCCAGCATTTT. Translated: CASKSQGWEPQHF. The full variable domain, rest sourced from reference TRBV19 and TRBJ1-5, is DGGITQSPKYLFRKEGQNVTLSCEQNLNHDAMYWYRQDPGQGLRLIYYSQIVNDFQKGDIAEGYSVSREKKESFPLTVTSAQKNPTAFYLCASKSQGWEPQHFGDGTRLSIL.

This clone was counted between two and nine times. The chain uses TRBV28 and TRBJ2-1; no reliable D call. Germline V gives CDR1 MDHEN, CDR2 SYDVKM. There are 17 residues in the CDR3. With 4 bases removed from V and 4 bases from J, the gap between germline ends came to 20 bases. This CDR3 is CASSSLTTAGRYNEQFF. Written as DNA, the CDR3 is TGTGCCAGCAGTTCATTGACGACGGCCGGCAGGTACAATGAGCAGTTCTTC.

V is TRBV6-6 and J is TRBJ1-5; D is perhaps TRBD1 (5 bases). The germline V and J ends were trimmed by 4 bases and 11 bases, with 21 bases remaining between them. Germline lookup yields CDR1 MNHNY and CDR2 SVGAGI (reference sequence). This CDR3 is built from 15 residues. CDR3 in DNA: TGTGCCAGCAGTTTCGAACCCGTGGGGGGAGGAGCCCAGCATTTT. It yields the protein CASSFEPVGGGAQHF.

This clone was counted a single time. This rearrangement joins TRBV6-8 to TRBJ2-3; D perhaps matches TRBD2 (7 bases). The CDR3 sequence is 20 residues long. Trimming removed 2 bases from V and 2 bases from J, with 26 bases in between. Germline values: CDR1 MNHGY, CDR2 SAAAGT. DNA of the CDR3: TGTGCCAGCAGTTACCCTTACAGGGAGGGGCGGAAAGGGTTCACAGATACGCAGTATTTT. Translation: CASSYPYREGRKGFTDTQYF.

This rearrangement joins TRBV25-1 to TRBJ2-2, with D uncertain. The CDR3 length is 15 residues. Trimming removed 3 bases at V and 0 bases at J, with 8 bases between. Germline V gives CDR1 MGHDK, CDR2 SYGVNS. The CDR3 nucleotides read TGTGCCAGCAGTGACACTGTCGCGAACACCGGGGAGCTGTTTTTT. This gives the protein CASSDTVANTGELFF.

This chain uses TRBV7-6 with TRBJ2-1; maybe TRBD2 (6 bases). The CDR3 has 13 residues. The V gene's germline CDR1 is SGHVS and CDR2 FNYEAQ. Trimming removed 5 bases from V and 6 bases from J, with 11 bases in between. CDR3 in amino acids: CASSPGTANEQFF. The CDR3 bases are TGTGCCAGCAGCCCGGGGACTGCCAATGAGCAGTTCTTC. The full variable domain, completed using reference TRBV7-6 and TRBJ2-1, is GAGVSQSPRYKVTKRGQDVALRCDPISGHVSLYWYRQALGQGPEFLTYFNYEAQQDKSGLPNDRFSAERPEGSISTLTIQRTEQRDSAMYRCASSPGTANEQFFGPGTRLTVL.

V usage is TRBV25-1 and J usage is TRBJ1-6; no clear D. With 5 bases removed from V and 9 bases from J, the gap between germline ends came to 11 bases. Germline CDR1 reads MGHDK; CDR2 reads SYGVNS. The CDR3 runs 13 residues. In nucleotides, the CDR3 is TGTGCCAGCAGTCCCCGGGCCCCTTCACCCCTCCACTTT. This codes for CASSPRAPSPLHF.

This clone has a single count. The chain couples TRBV7-3 to TRBJ2-2; 10 positions agree with TRBD1. The CDR3 spans 15 residues. The germline CDR1 and CDR2 sequences are SGHTA and FQGTGA. V shed 5 bases, J shed 7 bases, and the junction held 7 bases outside the gene matches. For the CDR3, the DNA is TGTGCCAGCAGCCCGGGGACAGGGGTCAGCGGGGAGCTGTTTTTT. The encoded protein is CASSPGTGVSGELFF.

This chain connects TRBV20-1 to TRBJ2-5, with D unclear. V dropped 5 bases and J dropped 9 bases, with 13 bases sitting between them. CDR3 length: 11 residues. The germline V gene has CDR1 DFQATT and CDR2 SNEGSKA (reference sequence). For the CDR3, the DNA is TGCAGTGCTCCTAGGGCGACGTCCCAGTACTTC. Residues: CSAPRATSQYF.

V is TRBV19 and J is TRBJ1-2; D remains unclear. Germline CDR1 is LNHDA and CDR2 is SQIVND (reference sequence). Deletions cut 7 bases from V and 4 bases from J, with 10 bases between. CDR3 length: 12 amino acids. The DNA for the CDR3 is TGTGCCAGTACCCTCGGTAGCTATGGCTACACCTTC. This gives the protein CASTLGSYGYTF. The full variable domain, rest sourced from reference TRBV19 and TRBJ1-2, is DGGITQSPKYLFRKEGQNVTLSCEQNLNHDAMYWYRQDPGQGLRLIYYSQIVNDFQKGDIAEGYSVSREKKESFPLTVTSAQKNPTAFYLCASTLGSYGYTFGSGTRLTVV.

This chain joins TRBV20-1 and TRBJ1-2; D is unresolved. Germline values: CDR1 DFQATT, CDR2 SNEGSKA (reference sequence). The CDR3 is 8 amino acids. CDR3 region: CSDYGYTF. CDR3 in DNA: TGCAGCGACTATGGCTACACCTTC.

The J gene is TRBJ2-7, the V gene TRBV18, with D uncertain. Per the germline V gene, CDR1 is KGHSH and CDR2 is LQKENI. The CDR3 has 15 residues. V lost 2 bases and J lost 3, with 14 bases in between. The CDR3 region has the DNA TGTGCCAGCTCACCAACGGCCACTGGGTTCTACGAGCAGTACTTC. As protein: CASSPTATGFYEQYF.

The rearrangement joins TRBV7-9 to TRBJ1-1, with D perhaps matching TRBD1 (5 bases). V dropped 3 bases and J dropped 7 bases, with 9 bases sitting between them. From germline, CDR1 is SEHNR and CDR2 FQNEAQ (reference sequence). The CDR3 totals 12 residues. The CDR3 reads CASSFGTSEAFF. The CDR3 DNA reads TGTGCCAGCAGCTTCGGGACGAGTGAAGCTTTCTTT.

The chain has TRBV5-1 and TRBJ2-4; D might be TRBD1 or TRBD2, each matching 5 bases. CDR1 and CDR2 (germline): SGHRS, YFSETQ. This CDR3 is built from 15 residues. V dropped 4 bases and J dropped 12 bases, with 23 bases sitting between them. CDR3 sequence: CASSPPGRGRFRQYF. CDR3 DNA sequence: TGCGCCAGCAGCCCCCCCGGCCGGGGCCGTTTCCGTCAGTACTTC.

The V call is TRBV4-2, the J call TRBJ1-1; 7 bases agree with TRBD1. The length of the CDR3 is 17 residues. V shed 1 base, J shed 0 bases, and the junction held 8 bases outside the gene matches. Germline V lookup: CDR1 LGHNA, CDR2 YNFKEQ. The CDR3 region is CASSQGDSLIMNTEAFF. DNA of the CDR3: TGTGCCAGCAGCCAAGGGGACAGCCTAATAATGAACACTGAAGCTTTCTTT.

The chain joins TRBV4-2 to TRBJ1-2; D may be TRBD1 (5 bases). V was trimmed by 4 bases and J by 7 bases, leaving 19 bases between them. The CDR3 runs to 15 residues. Germline assignment: CDR1 LGHNA and CDR2 YNFKEQ. DNA for the CDR3: TGTGCCAGCAGCCCCGGGACGGAACTTCTGGGTGGCTACACCTTC. Translation: CASSPGTELLGGYTF.

The chain uses TRBV11-3 and TRBJ2-7; no definite D call. This CDR3 contains 13 residues. Trimming took off 1 base at V and 5 bases at J, with 9 bases between the two ends. Germline CDR1 reads SGHNT; CDR2 reads YENEEA. In DNA form, the CDR3 reads TGTGCCAGCAGCTTAGTAGTAGGGAACGAGCAGTACTTC. It encodes CASSLVVGNEQYF. Using reference TRBV11-3 and TRBJ2-7 for the parts outside the CDR3, the full variable domain is EAGVVQSPRYKIIEKKQPVAFWCNPISGHNTLYWYLQNLGQGPELLIRYENEEAVDDSQLPKDRFSAERLKGVDSTLKIQPAELGDSAVYLCASSLVVGNEQYFGPGTRLTVT.

The chain has TRBV6-5 and TRBJ2-5; D is perhaps TRBD1 (6 bases). Trimming cost V 6 bases and J 5 bases, with 13 bases left between them. The CDR3 length is 13 residues. Looked up from germline, CDR1 is MNHEY and CDR2 is SVGAGI. The CDR3, as DNA: TGTGCCAGCAGAACAGGGATGGGGGAGACCCAGTACTTC. This gives the protein CASRTGMGETQYF.

V and J are TRBV30 and TRBJ2-3, with a possible D match to TRBD2 (5 bases). This CDR3 is built from 13 residues. Trimming left V 7 bases short and J 0 bases short, with 11 bases between. From germline, CDR1 is GTSNPN and CDR2 SVGIG (reference sequence). CDR3 nucleotide sequence: TGTGCCTCCAGCGGACCTAGCACAGATACGCAGTATTTT. Protein sequence: CASSGPSTDTQYF. Full variable domain (outside the CDR3, taken from reference TRBV30 and TRBJ2-3): SQTIHQWPATLVQPVGSPLSLECTVEGTSNPNLYWYRQAAGRGLQLLFYSVGIGQISSEVPQNLSASRPQDRQFILSSKKLLLSDSGFYLCASSGPSTDTQYFGPGTRLTVL.

V gene TRBV28 combines with J gene TRBJ2-7; possible D gene TRBD1, 6 bases. The length of the CDR3 is 14 residues. The V and J ends lost 2 bases and 0 bases respectively, with 8 bases between them. Germline CDR1 MDHEN, CDR2 SYDVKM. The CDR3 DNA reads as TGTGCCAGCAGTTTAAACAGGGTCTCCTACGAGCAGTACTTC. It specifies CASSLNRVSYEQYF. The full variable domain, in which reference TRBV28 and TRBJ2-7 provide the parts outside the CDR3, is DVKVTQSSRYLVKRTGEKVFLECVQDMDHENMFWYRQDPGLGLRLIYFSYDVKMKEKGDIPEGYSVSREKKERFSLILESASTNQTSMYLCASSLNRVSYEQYFGPGTRLTVT.

The chain couples TRBV10-3 to TRBJ1-3; D unclear. CDR1 is ENHRY, CDR2 SYGVKD, per germline. The CDR3 length is 14 residues. The germline V and J ends were trimmed by 6 bases and 0 bases, with 9 bases remaining between them. CDR3 sequence (DNA): TGTGCCATCAGGGACTCCAACTCTGGAAACACCATATATTTT. Translated, it gives CAIRDSNSGNTIYF.

V and J are TRBV4-1 and TRBJ2-7, with D perhaps being TRBD1 or TRBD2 (5 bases each). Trimming shortened V by 2 bases and J by 0 bases, and 17 bases separated the two germline ends. CDR3 length: 17 amino acids. CDR1 is MGHRA and CDR2 is YSYEKL in the germline V gene. The CDR3 coding sequence is TGCGCCAGCAGCCAAAGATCCGGCCGGGGCCCCTCCTACGAGCAGTACTTC. The encoded protein is CASSQRSGRGPSYEQYF.

This chain joins TRBV5-1 and TRBJ2-7, with a tentative D call TRBD2 (6 bases). CDR3 length: 13 amino acids. CDR1 is SGHRS, CDR2 YFSETQ, per germline. V lost 0 bases to trimming and J lost 5 bases, with 9 bases between them. In nucleotides, the CDR3 is TGCGCCAGCAGCTTGGAGGGACTCAACGAGCAGTACTTC. Translation gives CASSLEGLNEQYF.

The chain recombines TRBV28 with TRBJ2-3; 13 bases agree with TRBD2. CDR3 length: 20 residues. The germline CDR1 and CDR2 sequences are MDHEN and SYDVKM. J lost 1 base, V lost 2 bases, and 12 bases had no gene match. The CDR3 loop reads CASSLPTGTSGTWGTDTQYF. The CDR3 bases are TGTGCCAGCAGTTTACCAACCGGGACTAGCGGGACGTGGGGCACAGATACGCAGTATTTT.

For the CDR3, the DNA is TGTGCCAGCAGGCTAGCGGGAGGGAACTCCTACGAGCAGTACTTC. This sequence encodes CASRLAGGNSYEQYF. The chain combines TRBV28 with TRBJ2-7; 12 positions match TRBD2. The CDR3 consists of 15 residues. From germline, CDR1 is MDHEN and CDR2 SYDVKM. The ends lost 6 bases at V and 0 bases at J; junction bases unmatched: 3.